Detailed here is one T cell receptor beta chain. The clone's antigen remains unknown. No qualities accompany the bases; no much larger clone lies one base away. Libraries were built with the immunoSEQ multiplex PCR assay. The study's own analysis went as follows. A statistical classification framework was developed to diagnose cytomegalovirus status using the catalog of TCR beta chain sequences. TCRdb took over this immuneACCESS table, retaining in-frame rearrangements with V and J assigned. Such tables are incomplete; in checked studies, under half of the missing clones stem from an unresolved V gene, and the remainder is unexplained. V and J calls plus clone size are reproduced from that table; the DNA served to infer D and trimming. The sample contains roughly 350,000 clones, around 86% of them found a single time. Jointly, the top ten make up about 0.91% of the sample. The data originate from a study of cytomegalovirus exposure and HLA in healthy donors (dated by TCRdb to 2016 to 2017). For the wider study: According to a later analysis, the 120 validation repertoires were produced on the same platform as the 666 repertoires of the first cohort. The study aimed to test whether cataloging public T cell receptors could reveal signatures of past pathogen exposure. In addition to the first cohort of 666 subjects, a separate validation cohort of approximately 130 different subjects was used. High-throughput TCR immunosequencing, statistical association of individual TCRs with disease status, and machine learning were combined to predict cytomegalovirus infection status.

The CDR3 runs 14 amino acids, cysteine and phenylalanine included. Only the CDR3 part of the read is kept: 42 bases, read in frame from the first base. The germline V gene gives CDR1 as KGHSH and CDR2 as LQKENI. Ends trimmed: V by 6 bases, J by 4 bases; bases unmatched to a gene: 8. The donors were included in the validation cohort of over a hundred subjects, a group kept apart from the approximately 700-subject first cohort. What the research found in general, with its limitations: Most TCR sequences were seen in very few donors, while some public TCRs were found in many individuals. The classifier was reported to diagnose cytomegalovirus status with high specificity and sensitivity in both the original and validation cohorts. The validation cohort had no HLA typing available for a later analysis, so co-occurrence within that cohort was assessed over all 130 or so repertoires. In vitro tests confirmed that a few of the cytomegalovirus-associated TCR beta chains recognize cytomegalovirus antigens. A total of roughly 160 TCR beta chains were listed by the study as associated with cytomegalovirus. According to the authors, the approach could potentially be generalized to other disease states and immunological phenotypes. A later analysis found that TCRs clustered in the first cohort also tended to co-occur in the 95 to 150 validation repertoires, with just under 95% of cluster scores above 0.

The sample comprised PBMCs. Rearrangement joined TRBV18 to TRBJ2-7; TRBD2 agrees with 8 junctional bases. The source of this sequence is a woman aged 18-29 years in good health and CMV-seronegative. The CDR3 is CASSSGTVKYEQYF. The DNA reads TGTGCCAGCTCTAGCGGGACTGTAAAATACGAGCAGTACTTC.